This is a list of T cell receptor beta chains from one sample in a study of blood T cell repertoires in COVID-19. Clones were read by immunoSEQ multiplex PCR, and TCRdb kept only the in-frame ones, dropping some. Here the sample spans approximately 180,000 clones, approximately 87% being singletons. Sequencing was carried out using peripheral blood. The source is a man in his forties with active or convalescent COVID-19. CDR3s leave out the opening cysteine and the closing phenylalanine or tryptophan.

>TRBJ1-2|TRBV15
ATSRGTAPGYT
>TRBJ2-5|TRBV11-2
ASSLDLPMGQRRETQY
>TRBJ2-2|TRBV7-9
ASSLSTGAGTGELF
>TRBJ2-2|TRBV14
ASSGPPSGGELF
>TRBJ2-3|TRBV15
ATSGRRGADTQY
>TRBJ1-1|TRBV7-3
ASSPTGSGTEAF
>TRBJ1-1|TRBV6-6
ASSPTRHEAF
>TRBJ1-3|TRBV9
ASSVEESSSGNTIY
>TRBJ1-1|TRBV30
AWSVRVNTEAF
>TRBJ2-1|TRBV6-1
ASSEPTPDMTKF
>TRBJ2-7|TRBV4-3
ASSQDLTRLGTAYEQY
>TRBJ1-2|TRBV7-8
ASSLGGSHYGYT
>TRBJ1-4|TRBV5-1
ASSLGYDWRDRGREKLF
>TRBJ2-3|TRBV18
ASSPRDRGQGTDTQY
>TRBJ2-2|TRBV5-1
ASSLVGQTGELF
>TRBJ2-7|TRBV7-2
ASSKTSGLPYEQY
>TRBJ2-1|TRBV18
ASSPPGLAGGRTEQF
>TRBJ1-2|TRBV29-1
SVEPYRNYGYT
>TRBJ2-1|TRBV27
ASSLSASNEQF
>TRBJ2-1|TRBV16
ASSQLIGEGVMYNEQF
>TRBJ1-4|TRBV7-2
ASSLAWGREKLF
>TRBJ1-6|TRBV28
ASSPPGSNSPLH
>TRBJ1-2|TRBV19
ASTSMPSGLGQGSYGYT
>TRBJ1-1|TRBV12-3/TRBV12-4
ASSLGGPLNAF
>TRBJ1-1|TRBV7-9
ASSSRNTEAF
>TRBJ1-6|TRBV18
ASSLEAGGNSPLH
>TRBJ1-1|TRBV15
ATSRRWQGESEAF
>TRBJ1-1|TRBV19
ASSTPGQHYTEAF
>TRBJ2-7|TRBV5-4
ASSPRTDPYEQY
>TRBJ1-3|TRBV19
ASSLRQHLSGNTIY
>TRBJ1-2|TRBV9
ASSVEAGSIYGYT
>TRBJ2-6|TRBV4-3
ASSQASEQASGANVLT
>TRBJ2-7|TRBV5-1
ASSSGTGTYEQY
>TRBJ1-3|TRBV6-5
ASSYRGTGNTIY
>TRBJ1-5|TRBV25-1
ASSETRDRLFQPQH
>TRBJ2-7|TRBV9
ASSATSGDPYEQY
>TRBJ1-1|TRBV4-1
ASSQEGSMGYTEAF
>TRBJ1-2|TRBV6-5
ASSLGASNYGYT
>TRBJ1-3|TRBV9
ASSISAGNTIY
>TRBJ1-1|TRBV30
AWSVLWEGTEAF
>TRBJ1-1|TRBV27
ASSLQGKDTEAF
>TRBJ1-5|TRBV30
AWSVSNRNQPQH
>TRBJ2-1|TRBV5-1
ASSLQPTSGGYNEQF
>TRBJ2-1|TRBV5-4
ASSPQQGRDNEQF
>TRBJ2-5|TRBV3-1/TRBV3-2
ASSQARGAMRTQY